Below are 30 T cell receptor beta chains sequenced from a single sample in a study of blood T cells in healthy people across ages. Primers used in a second PCR of roughly 7 to 12 cycles were a sample-barcoded 5' primer and a J-beta primer mix. TCRdb independently ran MiXCR on the 5' RACE reads; one entry per CDR3 protein. Of over a million distinct CDR3 sequences detected, under 30% appear once; the ten largest clones hold less than 0.85%. The data also belong to a second study, concerning T cells of mothers and their children.

The specimen sequenced was blood. The source of these receptors is a girl aged 2-10 years in good health.

This clonotype was counted between two and nine times. An end of the junction does not agree with germline; a read error may underlie this. CDR3 sequence (DNA): TGCAGCGTGCAGGACGTCGAAACTAATGAAAAACTCTTTTTT. It yields the protein CSVQDVETNEKLFF. The chain carries TRBV29-1 and TRBJ1-4; D call uncertain. The CDR3 covers 14 residues. CDR1 is SQVTM, CDR2 ANQGSEA, per germline.

This clonotype was seen only a few times. The genes are TRBV29-1 and TRBJ2-1; perhaps TRBD2 as D (6 bases). CDR3 length: 15 residues. Trimming removed 0 bases from V and 13 bases from J, with 22 bases in between. Germline loops: CDR1 SQVTM, CDR2 ANQGSEA. This CDR3 is CSVEDGGIMDSPQFF. The CDR3 DNA follows: TGCAGCGTTGAAGATGGCGGGATAATGGATTCCCCCCAGTTCTTC.

A few counts support this clonotype. This chain links TRBV28 with TRBJ1-5; D ambiguous. The germline gives CDR1 MDHEN, CDR2 SYDVKM. Between the trimmed V and J ends, which lost 10 bases and 3 bases, there was a span of 13 bases. This CDR3 contains 13 residues. CDR3 bases: TGTGCCAACGGAGCAGAGCCCAATCAGCCCCAGCATTTT. Protein: CANGAEPNQPQHF.

The chain has TRBV4-1 and TRBJ2-7; tentatively, D is TRBD2 (5 bases). CDR1 is MGHRA and CDR2 is YSYEKL in the germline V gene. Trimming took off 1 base at V and 3 bases at J, with 13 bases between the two ends. There are 15 residues in the CDR3. The DNA for the CDR3 is TGCGCCAGCAGCCAAGTATCCGGGAAAAACTACGAGCAGTACTTC. The encoded protein is CASSQVSGKNYEQYF.

In its sample, this clonotype was seen a few times. The chain combines TRBV2 with TRBJ2-7; tentative D call: TRBD1 (6 bases). From germline, CDR1 is SNHLY and CDR2 FYNNEI. The CDR3 runs to 13 residues. V shed 4 bases and J shed 5 bases, with 12 bases lying between them. CDR3 DNA sequence: TGTGCCAGCAGTGGGGACATCGTTCACGAGCAGTACTTC. The encoded protein is CASSGDIVHEQYF. Based on the CDR3 plus reference TRBV2 and TRBJ2-7, the full variable domain is EPEVTQTPSHQVTQMGQEVILRCVPISNHLYFYWYRQILGQKVEFLVSFYNNEISEKSEIFDDQFSVERPDGSNFTLKIRSTKLEDSAMYFCASSGDIVHEQYFGPGTRLTVT.

Only a few counts were recorded for this clonotype. The chain carries TRBV11-2 and TRBJ2-2; the match to TRBD1 covers 8 bases. The V gene end was trimmed by 5 bases and the J gene end by 7 bases; junction bases not matched to a gene: 9. The CDR3 extends over 15 amino acids. The germline V gene encodes CDR1 SGHAT and CDR2 FQNNGV. The CDR3 sequence: CASSGGQDRIGELFF. For the CDR3, the DNA is TGTGCCAGCAGCGGGGGACAGGATAGGATCGGGGAGCTGTTTTTT.

This clonotype occurred a few times. The CDR3 here is CASSTQRELWKETQYF. The DNA of the CDR3 is TGTGCCAGCAGCACCCAGCGGGAGCTCTGGAAAGAGACCCAGTACTTC. J is TRBJ2-5 and V is TRBV21-1; the table assigns TRBD2, which was not confirmed against the DNA. TRBV21-1 constitutes a pseudogene. The CDR3 has 16 residues.

This clonotype has a handful of counts. The chain is built from TRBV15 and TRBJ1-3; no clear D. The CDR3 runs 12 residues. From germline, CDR1 is LNHNV and CDR2 YYDKDF (reference sequence). V was pared by 6 bases and J by 3 bases, with 6 bases between. The CDR3: CATRPYGNTIYF. DNA of the CDR3: TGTGCCACCAGACCGTATGGAAACACCATATATTTT.

This clonotype came up once. V and J are TRBV29-1 and TRBJ2-5; possible D gene TRBD2, 7 bases. CDR1 is SQVTM, CDR2 ANQGSEA, per germline. Trimming took off 6 bases at V and 6 bases at J, with 14 bases between the two ends. CDR3 size: 12 residues. The CDR3 here is CSVGGTSKTQYF. The CDR3 DNA reads TGCAGCGTCGGGGGGACATCAAAGACCCAGTACTTC.

The chain joins TRBV12-3 or TRBV12-4 to TRBJ2-1; D is possibly TRBD2 (5 bases). Trimming removed 6 bases at V and 6 bases at J, with 12 bases between. The CDR3 consists of 13 residues. This chain's CDR3 is CASRDSQANEQFF. CDR3 nucleotides: TGTGCCAGCAGGGACTCCCAGGCCAATGAGCAGTTCTTC.

This clonotype was recorded a few times. The rearrangement joins TRBV13 to TRBJ2-3; D uncertain. The CDR3 covers 17 residues. From germline, CDR1 is PRHDT and CDR2 FYEKMQ (reference sequence). Trimming removed 5 bases at V and 3 bases at J, with 21 bases between. DNA of the CDR3: TGTGCCAGCAGCACCGACCTTCATCCAAAGGATACAGATACGCAGTATTTT. It yields the protein CASSTDLHPKDTDTQYF.

The chain joins TRBV24-1 to TRBJ2-5, with a tentative D call TRBD2 (6 bases). TRBJ2-1 matches the DNA end more closely, so the J call is doubtful. This CDR3 is 17 amino acids long. Germline-derived CDR1 and CDR2 are KGHDR and SFDVKD. In nucleotides, the CDR3 is TGTGCCACCAGTGATTTGGCTAGTAGCGGCCCCTACAATGAGCAGTTCTTC. Translation: CATSDLASSGPYNEQFF.

The chain links TRBV4-1 to TRBJ2-5; 10 bases line up with TRBD2. The DNA matches TRBJ2-1 better at its end, which makes the J call doubtful. Germline V gives CDR1 MGHRA, CDR2 YSYEKL. The CDR3 extends over 17 amino acids. The CDR3 region is CASSQGGSGRALGEQFF. Here the CDR3 DNA reads TGCGCCAGCAGCCAAGGAGGAAGCGGGAGGGCCTTGGGTGAGCAGTTCTTC.

V usage is TRBV28 and J usage is TRBJ2-3; 10 bases are a match to TRBD1. Germline CDR1 is MDHEN and CDR2 is SYDVKM. With V trimmed by 6 bases and J by 2 bases, 8 bases remained unmatched. The CDR3 is 16 amino acids. The CDR3: CASRETGTGVTDTQYF. CDR3 DNA: TGTGCCAGCAGGGAGACCGGGACAGGGGTCACAGATACGCAGTATTTT.

V usage is TRBV12-3 or TRBV12-4 and J usage is TRBJ2-1; possibly TRBD2 for D (6 bases). CDR3 length: 17 residues. Trimming removed 6 bases from V and 3 bases from J, with 21 bases in between. CDR3 loop: CASSPLLAFPFYNEQFF. Here the CDR3 DNA reads TGTGCCAGCAGCCCATTACTAGCATTTCCGTTCTACAATGAGCAGTTCTTC.

This sequence joins TRBV4-2 and TRBJ2-5; D gene unclear. This CDR3 is 13 amino acids long. Trimming shortened V by 4 bases and J by 5 bases, and 11 bases separated the two germline ends. From germline, CDR1 is LGHNA and CDR2 YNFKEQ. CDR3 residues: CASSPHGWETQYF. The CDR3 nucleotides are TGTGCCAGCAGCCCCCACGGCTGGGAGACCCAGTACTTC.

This clonotype was observed a handful of times. This chain joins TRBV9 and TRBJ1-2; no reliable D call. Trimming shortened V by 4 bases and J by 4 bases, and 14 bases separated the two germline ends. This CDR3 region has 14 residues. Per the germline V gene, CDR1 is SGDLS and CDR2 is YYNGEE. CDR3 protein: CASSPEPAGYGYTF. CDR3 bases: TGTGCCAGCAGCCCGGAGCCAGCAGGCTATGGCTACACCTTC.

The chain uses TRBV12-3 or TRBV12-4 and TRBJ2-7, with TRBD1 identical over 7 bases. V shed 7 bases and J 0 bases; nucleotides not matched to a gene: 6. The CDR3 spans 14 residues. The CDR3 sequence: CASTRQGSSYEQYF. CDR3 nucleotides: TGTGCCAGCACCCGACAGGGTTCCTCCTACGAGCAGTACTTC.

The chain recombines TRBV4-1 with TRBJ2-7; a possible D gene is TRBD1 (7 bases). The germline gives CDR1 MGHRA, CDR2 YSYEKL. The CDR3 spans 15 residues. The V end lost 2 bases, the J end lost 1 base, and 12 bases lay between the germline ends. The CDR3 DNA follows: TGCGCCAGCAGCCAATGGACAGGACTATCCTACGAGCAGTACTTC. It codes for CASSQWTGLSYEQYF.

The chain is built from TRBV7-9 and TRBJ2-7; D is ambiguous. Trimming shortened V by 5 bases and J by 3 bases, and 11 bases separated the two germline ends. The CDR3 covers 13 residues. Germline V gene sequence: CDR1 SEHNR, CDR2 FQNEAQ (reference sequence). For the CDR3, the DNA is TGTGCCAGCAGCCCCCACGGAGTCTACGAGCAGTACTTC. As protein: CASSPHGVYEQYF.

This chain joins TRBV28 and TRBJ1-2; 8 bases are shared with TRBD1. Germline CDR1 and CDR2: MDHEN and SYDVKM. This CDR3 spans 14 amino acids. V trimming: 7 bases; J trimming: 0 bases; junction bases outside the gene matches: 4. The CDR3 bases are TGTGCCAGCATCAAGACAGGGGCTAACTATGGCTACACCTTC. This gives the protein CASIKTGANYGYTF.

The gene calls are TRBV27 and TRBJ2-7; 7 nucleotides agree with TRBD1. CDR1 MNHEY and CDR2 SMNVEV come from the germline V gene (reference sequence). The CDR3 consists of 18 residues. V lost 4 bases to trimming and J lost 0 bases; unmatched junction nucleotides: 15. The CDR3 sequence: CASSSKHSDRNHSYEQYF. The CDR3 nucleotides read TGTGCCAGCAGTTCCAAGCATTCGGACAGGAACCACTCCTACGAGCAGTACTTC.

This clonotype was recorded many times. The J gene is TRBJ2-5, the V gene TRBV4-1; either TRBD1 or TRBD2 may supply D (5 bases each). The DNA end favors TRBJ2-7, so the J call may be wrong. In germline, CDR1 is MGHRA, CDR2 YSYEKL. This CDR3 is 16 amino acids long. The CDR3, as DNA: TGCGCCAGCCAGGAAGGTCACGGGGCTGATGGGTACGAGCAGTACTTC. It yields the protein CASQEGHGADGYEQYF.

The chain carries TRBV4-1 and TRBJ2-7; TRBD2 is a possible D gene (5 bases). The germline V gene has CDR1 MGHRA and CDR2 YSYEKL. The V and J ends lost 1 base and 6 bases respectively, with 13 bases between them. The CDR3 consists of 14 residues. The CDR3 DNA sequence: TGCGCCAGCAGCCAAGGAAGAGGGCCCACCGAGCAGTACTTC. Translated, it gives CASSQGRGPTEQYF.

This sequence joins TRBV7-2 and TRBJ2-5, with D uncertain. This CDR3 spans 14 amino acids. Germline assignment: CDR1 SGHTA and CDR2 FQGNSA. V was trimmed by 1 base and J by 4 bases, leaving 10 bases between them. For the CDR3, the DNA is TGTGCCAGCAGCTTAGATTCAGGTCGAGAGACCCAGTACTTC. It encodes CASSLDSGRETQYF.

The sample holds one count of this clonotype. This chain connects TRBV28 to TRBJ2-4; possible D gene TRBD2, 5 bases. This CDR3 contains 15 residues. CDR1 and CDR2 (germline): MDHEN, SYDVKM. V lost 2 bases and J lost 6, with 14 bases in between. The CDR3 sequence: CASSLVDGGRNIQYF. The CDR3, as DNA: TGTGCCAGCAGTTTAGTGGATGGAGGTAGAAACATTCAGTACTTC.

This clonotype was picked up a small number of times. The chain couples TRBV5-4 to TRBJ1-2; no reliable D call. Per germline, CDR1 SGHNT and CDR2 YYREEE (reference sequence). There are 16 residues in the CDR3. The V and J ends lost 4 bases and 5 bases respectively, with 21 bases between them. The CDR3 bases are TGTGCCAGCAGCCACCCGGTGCGGGAGGAGGTTTATGGCTACACCTTC. Translated, it gives CASSHPVREEVYGYTF.

This chain links TRBV12-5 with TRBJ2-1; 9 nucleotides line up with TRBD2. J was trimmed by 0 bases and V by 2 bases; bases with no gene match: 5. The germline V gene encodes CDR1 LGHNT and CDR2 FRNRAP. The CDR3 extends over 17 amino acids. CDR3 protein: CASGLPLAGSSYNEQFF. The CDR3 coding sequence is TGTGCTAGTGGTTTGCCGCTAGCGGGGAGCTCCTACAATGAGCAGTTCTTC. The variable domain in full, with the rest retrieved from reference TRBV12-5 and TRBJ2-1, is DARVTQTPRHKVTEMGQEVTMRCQPILGHNTVFWYRQTMMQGLELLAYFRNRAPLDDSGMPKDRFSAEMPDATLATLKIQPSEPRDSAVYFCASGLPLAGSSYNEQFFGPGTRLTVL.

This clonotype was detected only a few times. The gene calls are TRBV28 and TRBJ2-4, with TRBD2 as a possible D gene (5 bases). V was shortened by 3 bases and J by 0 bases, with 15 bases between the two germline ends. This CDR3 is built from 17 residues. Germline V gives CDR1 MDHEN, CDR2 SYDVKM. As DNA, the CDR3 is TGTGCCAGCAGTTTGCCTGGCGGGTCTGTAGCCAAAAACATTCAGTACTTC. Its protein product is CASSLPGGSVAKNIQYF.

In nucleotides, the CDR3 is TGCAGTGCTACGGATTCATCCTGGGATACGCAGTATTTT. Translated: CSATDSSWDTQYF. The genes are TRBV20-1 and TRBJ2-3; D gene ambiguous. CDR1 is DFQATT and CDR2 is SNEGSKA in the germline V gene (reference sequence). The CDR3 length is 13 residues. V lost 4 bases and J 6 bases, leaving 14 bases between the germline ends.